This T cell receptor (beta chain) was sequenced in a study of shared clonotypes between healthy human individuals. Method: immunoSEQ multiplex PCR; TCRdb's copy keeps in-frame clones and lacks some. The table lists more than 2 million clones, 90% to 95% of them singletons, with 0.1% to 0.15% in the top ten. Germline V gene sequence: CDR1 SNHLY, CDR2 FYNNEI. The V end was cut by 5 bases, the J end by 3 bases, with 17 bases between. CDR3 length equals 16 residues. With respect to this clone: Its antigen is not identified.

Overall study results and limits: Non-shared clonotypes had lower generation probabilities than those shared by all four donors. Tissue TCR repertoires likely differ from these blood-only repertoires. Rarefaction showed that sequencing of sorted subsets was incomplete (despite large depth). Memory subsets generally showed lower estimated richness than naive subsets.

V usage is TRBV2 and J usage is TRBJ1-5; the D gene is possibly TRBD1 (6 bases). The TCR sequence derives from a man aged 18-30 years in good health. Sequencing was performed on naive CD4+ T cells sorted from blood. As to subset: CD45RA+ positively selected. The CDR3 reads CASSPGQRSSNQPQHF. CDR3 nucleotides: TGTGCCAGCAGTCCGGGACAAAGGTCGTCCAATCAGCCCCAGCATTTT.